The source of this T cell receptor (beta chain) is a study of T-cell memory formation after mild COVID-19 (dated by TCRdb to the early 2020s). Regarding the study in general: TCR sequence clusters from the two donors were found to be largely donor specific. The cohort was made up of two young adult volunteers, one female and one male, who were previously healthy. T-cell clones expanding and contracting after mild COVID-19 in a couple of donors were tracked by longitudinal TCRalpha and TCRbeta repertoire sequencing. The investigation overall reported the following: Some responding clones were detected in pre-infection memory, which suggested that pre-existing cross-reactive memory T cells had joined the SARS-CoV-2 response. Contracting CD4+ clones were found mainly in CM and EM memory subsets, while CD8+ clones were enriched in EMRA. From day 15 to 85, contracting clones showed balanced CD4/CD8 phenotypes, whereas a second wave of clones that expanded from day 15 to 37 leaned towards CD4+. Only a couple of mild cases were covered in the study, and larger cohorts including severe cases with pre-infection samples were considered necessary. SARS-CoV-2 specificity was not confirmed for the second-wave clones peaking on day 37.

There are 15 amino acids in the CDR3, from cysteine to phenylalanine inclusive. The only DNA kept is the CDR3, 45 bases in frame from the first base. Compared with germline, V lacks 8 bases and J lacks 4 bases; bases without a gene match: 10. As encoded in the germline V gene (reference sequence), CDR1 is LNHNV while CDR2 is YYDKDF. PBMCs were isolated by Ficoll-Paque density gradient centrifugation. About this clonotype: Its target antigen remains unknown. Per-base qualities were not stored, and no clone one base away is much larger.

Sequencing instrument: Illumina NovaSeq 6000. cDNA libraries for TCRalpha and TCRbeta were prepared by 5'RACE using constant-segment primers, with sample barcodes and unique molecular identifiers added. RNA was extracted from every sample with Trizol reagent. Library amplification was performed in two PCR steps, and a second sample barcode and Illumina TruSeq adapters were introduced in the second step. Sequencing of libraries was performed on an Illumina NovaSeq with 2 x 150 bp paired-end reads. From the authors' description of their analysis: Demultiplexing of reads and collapsing into UMI-guided consensus sequences were performed with migec v1.2.7. Using mixcr v2.1.11, UMI consensuses were aligned to TRA and TRB V and J templates and then assembled into clonotypes. A clonotype was counted as expanded or contracted only if both edgeR and NoisET called the change significant, with noise models trained on biological replicates. For edgeR calls, the cutoffs were a false discovery rate-adjusted p below 0.01 and a log2 fold-change threshold of 1. As an exploratory analysis of dynamics, max-normalized trajectories of the 1000 most abundant clonotypes were examined by PCA with hierarchical clustering. Each responding clone was given a CD4 or CD8 phenotype based on the CD4+ and CD8+ repertoires, which had been sequenced separately. The public sequencing data were trimmed at Q25 with fastp and processed into clonotypes with MiXCR by TCRdb, which kept only in-frame beta chains. Duplicate CDR3 protein sequences are folded into a single record with the most common DNA and genes. The authors' filters were not applied to this entry. Present in this sample are just under 550,000 distinct CDR3 sequences, around 21% of which were seen just once. Under 15% of the sample is held by the ten biggest clonotypes.

This clonotype was sampled from an adult woman who had mild COVID-19 (a few samples of this study predate the infection). The sample titles of this study are shuffled in the database, so cell type and time point are left out; the donor was told from shared clones. The V and J segments used are TRBV15 and TRBJ2-1, and 8 junction bases match TRBD1. Sequenced material: PBMCs or a T cell subset sorted from them (not recorded which). The CDR3 amino acid sequence is: CATGMGTGLYNEQFF. The bases read TGTGCCACCGGGATGGGGACAGGCCTATACAATGAGCAGTTCTTC.